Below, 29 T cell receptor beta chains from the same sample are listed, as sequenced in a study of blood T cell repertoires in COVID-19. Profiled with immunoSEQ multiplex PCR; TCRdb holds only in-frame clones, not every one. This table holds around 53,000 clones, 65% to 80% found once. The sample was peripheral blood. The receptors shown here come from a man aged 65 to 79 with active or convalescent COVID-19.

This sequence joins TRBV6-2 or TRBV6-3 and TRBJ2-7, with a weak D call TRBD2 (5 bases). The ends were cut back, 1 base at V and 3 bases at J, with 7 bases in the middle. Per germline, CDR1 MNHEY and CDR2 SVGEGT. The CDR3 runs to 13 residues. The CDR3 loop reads CASSYLRDYEQYF. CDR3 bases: TGTGCCAGCAGTTACTTGAGGGACTACGAGCAGTACTTC.

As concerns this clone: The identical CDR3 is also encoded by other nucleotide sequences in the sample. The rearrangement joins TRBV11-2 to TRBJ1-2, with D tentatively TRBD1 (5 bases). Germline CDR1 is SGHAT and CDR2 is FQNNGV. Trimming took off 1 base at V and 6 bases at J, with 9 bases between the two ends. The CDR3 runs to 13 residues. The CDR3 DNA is TGTGCCAGCAGCTTAGGAACAGGACATGGCTACACCTTC. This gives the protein CASSLGTGHGYTF.

The CDR3 coding sequence is TGTGCCAGCAGCTTAGCAGGGGGGGGTAGCAATCAGCCCCAGCATTTT. Translating it yields CASSLAGGGSNQPQHF. V and J are TRBV7-2 and TRBJ1-5; the D gene is possibly TRBD1 (6 bases). V lost 0 bases and J 0 bases, leaving 9 bases between the germline ends. The CDR3 runs to 16 residues. Germline loops: CDR1 SGHTA, CDR2 FQGNSA.

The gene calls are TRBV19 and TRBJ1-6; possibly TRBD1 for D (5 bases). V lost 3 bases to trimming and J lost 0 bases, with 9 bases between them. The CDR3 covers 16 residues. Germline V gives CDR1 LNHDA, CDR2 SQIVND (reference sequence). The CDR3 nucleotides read TGTGCCAGTAGTATCGACAGCCGCTCCTATAATTCACCCCTCCACTTT. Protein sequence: CASSIDSRSYNSPLHF.

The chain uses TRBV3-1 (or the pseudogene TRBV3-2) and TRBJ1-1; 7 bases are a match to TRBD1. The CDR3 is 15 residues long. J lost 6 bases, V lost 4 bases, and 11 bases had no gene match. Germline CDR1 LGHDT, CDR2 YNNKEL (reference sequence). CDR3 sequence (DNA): TGTGCCAGCAGCCTACGACGACAGGGCGGGCCTGAAGCTTTCTTT. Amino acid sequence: CASSLRRQGGPEAFF.

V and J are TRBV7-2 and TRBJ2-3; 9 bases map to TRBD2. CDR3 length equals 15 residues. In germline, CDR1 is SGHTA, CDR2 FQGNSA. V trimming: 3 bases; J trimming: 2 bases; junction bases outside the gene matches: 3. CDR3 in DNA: TGTGCCAGCAGCTTTGCTAGCGGGGCCACAGATACGCAGTATTTT. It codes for CASSFASGATDTQYF.

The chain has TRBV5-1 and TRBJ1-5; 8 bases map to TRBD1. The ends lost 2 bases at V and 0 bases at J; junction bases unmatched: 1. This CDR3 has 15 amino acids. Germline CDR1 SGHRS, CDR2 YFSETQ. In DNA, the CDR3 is TGCGCCAGCAGCTTCACAGGGGGTAGCAATCAGCCCCAGCATTTT. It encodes CASSFTGGSNQPQHF.

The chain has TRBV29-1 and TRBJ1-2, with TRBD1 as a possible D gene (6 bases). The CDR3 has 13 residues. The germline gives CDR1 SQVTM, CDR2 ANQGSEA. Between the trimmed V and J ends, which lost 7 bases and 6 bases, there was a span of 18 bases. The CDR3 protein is CSGKTGFRDGYTF. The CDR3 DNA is TGCAGCGGTAAAACAGGGTTTCGCGATGGCTACACCTTC.

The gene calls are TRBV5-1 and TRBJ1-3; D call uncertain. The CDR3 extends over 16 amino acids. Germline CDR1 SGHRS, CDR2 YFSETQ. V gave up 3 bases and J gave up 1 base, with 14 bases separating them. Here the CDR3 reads CASSSSAGQSGNTIYF. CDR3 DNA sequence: TGCGCCAGCAGCTCCTCGGCAGGCCAATCTGGAAACACCATATATTTT. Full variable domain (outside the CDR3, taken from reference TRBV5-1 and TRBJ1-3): KAGVTQTPRYLIKTRGQQVTLSCSPISGHRSVSWYQQTPGQGLQFLFEYFSETQRNKGNFPGRFSGRQFSNSRSEMNVSTLELGDSALYLCASSSSAGQSGNTIYFGEGSWLTVV.

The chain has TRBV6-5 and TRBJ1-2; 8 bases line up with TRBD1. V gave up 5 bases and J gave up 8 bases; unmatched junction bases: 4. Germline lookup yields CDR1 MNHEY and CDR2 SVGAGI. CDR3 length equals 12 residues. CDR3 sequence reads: CASSRQGTGYTF. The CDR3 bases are TGTGCCAGCAGTCGACAGGGGACCGGCTACACCTTC.

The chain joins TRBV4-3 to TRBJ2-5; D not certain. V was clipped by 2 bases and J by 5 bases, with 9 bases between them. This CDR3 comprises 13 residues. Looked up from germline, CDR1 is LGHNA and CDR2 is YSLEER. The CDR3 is CASSQRLGETQYF. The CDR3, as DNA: TGCGCCAGCAGCCAAAGGCTCGGGGAGACCCAGTACTTC.

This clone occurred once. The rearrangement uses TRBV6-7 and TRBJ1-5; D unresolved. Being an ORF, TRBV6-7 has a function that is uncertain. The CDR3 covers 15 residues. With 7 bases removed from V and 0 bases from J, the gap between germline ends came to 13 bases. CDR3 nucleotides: TGTGCCAGCACCCCTCTTGCAGATAGCAATCAGCCCCAGCATTTT. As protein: CASTPLADSNQPQHF.

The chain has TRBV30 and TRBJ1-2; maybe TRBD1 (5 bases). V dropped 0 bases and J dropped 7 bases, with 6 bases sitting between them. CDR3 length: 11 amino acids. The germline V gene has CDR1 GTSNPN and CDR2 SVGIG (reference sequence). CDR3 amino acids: CAWSVGGGYTF. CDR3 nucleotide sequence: TGTGCCTGGAGTGTGGGGGGTGGCTACACCTTC.

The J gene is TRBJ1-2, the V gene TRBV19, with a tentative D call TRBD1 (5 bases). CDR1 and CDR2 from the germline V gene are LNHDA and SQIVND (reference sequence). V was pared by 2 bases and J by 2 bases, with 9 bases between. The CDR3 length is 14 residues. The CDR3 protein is CASSIFGGNYGYTF. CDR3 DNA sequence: TGTGCCAGTAGTATATTCGGGGGAAACTATGGCTACACCTTC. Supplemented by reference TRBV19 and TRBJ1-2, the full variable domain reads DGGITQSPKYLFRKEGQNVTLSCEQNLNHDAMYWYRQDPGQGLRLIYYSQIVNDFQKGDIAEGYSVSREKKESFPLTVTSAQKNPTAFYLCASSIFGGNYGYTFGSGTRLTVV.

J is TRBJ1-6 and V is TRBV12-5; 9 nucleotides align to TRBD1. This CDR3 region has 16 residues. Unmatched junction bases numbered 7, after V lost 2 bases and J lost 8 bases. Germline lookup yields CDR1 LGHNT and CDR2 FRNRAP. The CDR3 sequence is CASGLPQGANDSPLHF. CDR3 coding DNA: TGTGCTAGTGGTTTGCCACAGGGGGCGAACGATTCACCCCTCCACTTT.

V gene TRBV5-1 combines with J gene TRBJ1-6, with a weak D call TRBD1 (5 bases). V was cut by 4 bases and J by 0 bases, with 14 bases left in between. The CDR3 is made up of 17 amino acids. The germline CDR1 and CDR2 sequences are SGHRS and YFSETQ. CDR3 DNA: TGCGCCAGCAGCGCTGGGGGGGGAGGCTCCTATAATTCACCCCTCCACTTT. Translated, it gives CASSAGGGGSYNSPLHF.

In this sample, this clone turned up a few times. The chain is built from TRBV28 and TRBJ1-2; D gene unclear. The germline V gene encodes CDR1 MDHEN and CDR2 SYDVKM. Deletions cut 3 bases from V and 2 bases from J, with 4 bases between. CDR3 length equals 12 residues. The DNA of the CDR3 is TGTGCCAGCAGTTTGGCCAACTATGGCTACACCTTC. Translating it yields CASSLANYGYTF.

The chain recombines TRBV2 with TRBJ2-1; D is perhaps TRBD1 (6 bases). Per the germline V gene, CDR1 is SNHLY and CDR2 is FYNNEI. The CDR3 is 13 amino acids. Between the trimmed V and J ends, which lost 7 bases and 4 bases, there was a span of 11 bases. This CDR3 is CASTQGLYNEQFF. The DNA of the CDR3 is TGTGCCAGCACACAGGGATTATACAATGAGCAGTTCTTC.

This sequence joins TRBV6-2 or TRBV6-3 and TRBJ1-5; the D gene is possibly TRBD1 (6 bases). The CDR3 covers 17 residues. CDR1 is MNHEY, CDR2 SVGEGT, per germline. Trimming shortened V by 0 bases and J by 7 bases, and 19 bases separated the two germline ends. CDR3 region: CASSYSKGPTGWQPQHF. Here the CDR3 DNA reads TGTGCCAGCAGTTACTCAAAGGGTCCGACAGGATGGCAGCCCCAGCATTTT.

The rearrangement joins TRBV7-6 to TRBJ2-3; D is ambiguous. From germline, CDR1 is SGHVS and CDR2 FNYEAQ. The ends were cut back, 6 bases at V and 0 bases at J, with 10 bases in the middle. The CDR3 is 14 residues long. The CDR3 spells CASRSVASTDTQYF. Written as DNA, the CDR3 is TGTGCCAGCAGATCCGTAGCTAGCACAGATACGCAGTATTTT.

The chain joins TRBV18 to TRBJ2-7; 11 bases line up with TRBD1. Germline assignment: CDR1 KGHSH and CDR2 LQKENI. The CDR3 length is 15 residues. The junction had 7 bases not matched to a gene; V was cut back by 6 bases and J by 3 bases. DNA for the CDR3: TGTGCCAGCTCTGCGGGACAGGGGGTTGACTACGAGCAGTACTTC. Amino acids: CASSAGQGVDYEQYF.

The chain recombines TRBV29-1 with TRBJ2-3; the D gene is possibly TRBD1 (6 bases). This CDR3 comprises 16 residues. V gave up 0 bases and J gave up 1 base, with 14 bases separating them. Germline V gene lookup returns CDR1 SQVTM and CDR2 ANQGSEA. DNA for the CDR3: TGCAGCGTTGAAGAGGCAGGGGCAGGACGCACAGATACGCAGTATTTT. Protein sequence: CSVEEAGAGRTDTQYF.

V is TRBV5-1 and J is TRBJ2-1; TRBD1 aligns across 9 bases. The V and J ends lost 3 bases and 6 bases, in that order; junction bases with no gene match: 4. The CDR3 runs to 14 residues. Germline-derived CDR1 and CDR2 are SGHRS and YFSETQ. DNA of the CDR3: TGCGCCAGCAGCTCCCAGACAGGGGGCAATGAGCAGTTCTTC. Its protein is CASSSQTGGNEQFF.

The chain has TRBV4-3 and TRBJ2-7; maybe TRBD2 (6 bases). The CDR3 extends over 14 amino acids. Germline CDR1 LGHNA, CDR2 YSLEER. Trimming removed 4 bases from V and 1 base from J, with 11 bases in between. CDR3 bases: TGCGCCAGCAGCCCCGGGACTTCATCCTACGAGCAGTACTTC. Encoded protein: CASSPGTSSYEQYF.

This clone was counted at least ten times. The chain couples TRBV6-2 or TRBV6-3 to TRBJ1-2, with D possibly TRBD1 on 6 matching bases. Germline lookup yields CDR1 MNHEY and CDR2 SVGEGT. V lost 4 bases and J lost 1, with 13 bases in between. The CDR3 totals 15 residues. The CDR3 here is CASSSIRTDNYGYTF. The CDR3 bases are TGTGCCAGCAGTTCCATACGGACAGATAACTATGGCTACACCTTC.

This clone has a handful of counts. This chain's CDR3 is CARSQGVYGNQPQHF. Written as DNA, the CDR3 is TGTGCCAGAAGCCAAGGGGTTTATGGCAATCAGCCCCAGCATTTT. The chain uses TRBV5-3 and TRBJ1-5; D is possibly TRBD1 (5 bases). TRBV5-3 is classed as an ORF, of uncertain function. There are 15 residues in the CDR3. The V and J ends lost 4 bases and 2 bases respectively, with 13 bases between them.

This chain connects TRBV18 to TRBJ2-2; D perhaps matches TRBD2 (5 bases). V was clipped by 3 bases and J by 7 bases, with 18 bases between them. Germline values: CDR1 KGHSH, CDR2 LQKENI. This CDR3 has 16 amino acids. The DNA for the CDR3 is TGTGCCAGCTCACCGTCCCAGCTAGGAGGTAACGGGGAGCTGTTTTTT. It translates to CASSPSQLGGNGELFF.

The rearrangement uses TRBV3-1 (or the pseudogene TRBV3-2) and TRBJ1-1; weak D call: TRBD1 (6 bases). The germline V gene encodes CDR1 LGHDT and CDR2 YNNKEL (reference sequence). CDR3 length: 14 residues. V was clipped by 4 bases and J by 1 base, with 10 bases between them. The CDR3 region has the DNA TGTGCCAGCAGCCGGATGGACAGGAACACTGAAGCTTTCTTT. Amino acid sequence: CASSRMDRNTEAFF.

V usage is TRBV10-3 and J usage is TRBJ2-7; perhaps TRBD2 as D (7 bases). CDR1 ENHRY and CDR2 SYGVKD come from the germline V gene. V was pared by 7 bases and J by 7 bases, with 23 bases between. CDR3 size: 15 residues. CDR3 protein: CAIKAAGAGTGEQYF. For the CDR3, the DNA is TGTGCCATCAAAGCGGCGGGGGCAGGGACCGGAGAGCAGTACTTC.